Below, 24 T cell receptor beta chains from the same sample are listed, as sequenced in a study of blood T cells in healthy people across ages. PCR was performed a second time for roughly 7 to 12 cycles using a sample-barcoded 5' primer and a J-beta primer mix. TCRdb re-called the 5' RACE reads with MiXCR, one entry per CDR3 protein. The sample contains 1 million or so distinct CDR3 sequences, 20% to 25% of which appear only once. The same sample was also used in a study of T cells of mothers and their children.

The sequencing sample was made of blood. The receptors shown here come from a girl aged 2 to 10 in good health.

This chain uses TRBV20-1 with TRBJ1-3; TRBD1 matches 9 bases. The CDR3 has 15 residues. Germline V gene data show CDR1 as DFQATT and CDR2 as SNEGSKA (reference sequence). V shed 6 bases and J 0 bases; nucleotides not matched to a gene: 6. The DNA for the CDR3 is TGCAGTGCAGTCAACAGGGGGCTCTCTGGAAACACCATATATTTT. This encodes CSAVNRGLSGNTIYF.

The chain combines TRBV9 with TRBJ1-2, with D possibly matching TRBD1 (5 bases). In germline, CDR1 is SGDLS, CDR2 YYNGEE. This CDR3 contains 15 residues. V lost 0 bases and J 4 bases, leaving 13 bases between the germline ends. The CDR3 region has the DNA TGTGCCAGCAGCGTAGCTCCAGGAGGGGTCTATGGCTACACCTTC. This gives the protein CASSVAPGGVYGYTF. Based on the CDR3 plus reference TRBV9 and TRBJ1-2, the full variable domain is DSGVTQTPKHLITATGQRVTLRCSPRSGDLSVYWYQQSLDQGLQFLIQYYNGEERAKGNILERFSAQQFPDLHSELNLSSLELGDSALYFCASSVAPGGVYGYTFGSGTRLTVV.

A few counts support this clonotype. V is TRBV5-1 and J is TRBJ2-3; 7 bases match TRBD2. J gave up 5 bases and V 0 bases, and 6 bases lay outside the gene matches. Per germline, CDR1 SGHRS and CDR2 YFSETQ. The CDR3 contains 15 residues. For the CDR3, the DNA is TGCGCCAGCAGCTTGGAGACTAGCAAACAAGATACGCAGTATTTT. Its translation is CASSLETSKQDTQYF.

V is TRBV7-3 and J is TRBJ1-4, with unresolved D. Germline V lookup: CDR1 SGHTA, CDR2 FQGTGA. The CDR3 has 13 amino acids. The V gene lost 4 bases and the J gene lost 13 bases, with 16 bases spanning the gap. The CDR3 nucleotides are TGTGCCAGCAGCTGGTCGAGGAGCCCCAGACTGTTTTTT. Encoded protein: CASSWSRSPRLFF. Supplemented by reference TRBV7-3 and TRBJ1-4, the full variable domain reads GAGVSQTPSNKVTEKGKYVELRCDPISGHTALYWYRQSLGQGPEFLIYFQGTGAADDSGLPNDRFFAVRPEGSVSTLKIQRTERGDSAVYLCASSWSRSPRLFFGSGTQLSVL.

The table lists this clonotype with a few counts. CDR3 coding DNA: TGTGCCAGCAGTCCACTTAATACCCACAATGAGCAGTTCTTC. Amino acids: CASSPLNTHNEQFF. This rearrangement joins TRBV6-5 to TRBJ2-1, with D unresolved. The CDR3 runs 14 residues. Germline values: CDR1 MNHEY, CDR2 SVGAGI. Deletions cut 5 bases from V and 5 bases from J, with 13 bases between.

This clonotype was found a few times. This sequence joins TRBV7-9 and TRBJ2-1; weak D call: TRBD1 (6 bases). The CDR3 is 11 residues long. Germline loops: CDR1 SEHNR, CDR2 FQNEAQ (reference sequence). The germline V and J ends were trimmed by 1 base and 13 bases, with 8 bases remaining between them. This CDR3 reads CASSLEGVQFF. The DNA of the CDR3 is TGTGCCAGCAGCTTAGAGGGGGTTCAGTTCTTC.

The table lists this clonotype with a few counts. The J gene is TRBJ1-1, the V gene TRBV28; a weak D match, TRBD1 (6 bases). Germline V gene lookup returns CDR1 MDHEN and CDR2 SYDVKM. The CDR3 has 17 residues. V dropped 3 bases and J dropped 3 bases, with 20 bases sitting between them. This CDR3 reads CASSLSVWGQEDTEAFF. Written as DNA, the CDR3 is TGTGCCAGCAGTTTGTCGGTGTGGGGGCAGGAGGACACTGAAGCTTTCTTT.

V and J are TRBV4-3 and TRBJ2-3, with D maybe TRBD1 (7 bases). This CDR3 is built from 17 residues. Germline CDR1 is LGHNA and CDR2 is YSLEER. Trimming left V 1 base short and J 0 bases short, with 14 bases between. This CDR3 reads CASSQGRRDSSTDTQYF. CDR3 coding DNA: TGCGCCAGCAGCCAAGGACGGCGGGACAGTAGCACAGATACGCAGTATTTT.

There are a few counts of this clonotype. The rearrangement links TRBV20-1 to TRBJ2-5, with 8 bases matching TRBD2. V shed 0 bases and J 7 bases; nucleotides not matched to a gene: 10. The CDR3 loop spans 15 amino acids. Germline lookup yields CDR1 DFQATT and CDR2 SNEGSKA (reference sequence). The CDR3 DNA is TGCAGTGCTAGAGATGCAACGGGAGGGCCAGGGACCCAGTACTTC. Protein sequence: CSARDATGGPGTQYF.

This clonotype turned up a few times. CDR3 sequence reads: CSVETASGIYNEQFF. CDR3 DNA: TGCAGCGTTGAAACGGCTAGCGGGATATACAATGAGCAGTTCTTC. This chain uses TRBV29-1 with TRBJ2-1; 9 positions match TRBD2. This CDR3 is built from 15 residues. Germline values: CDR1 SQVTM, CDR2 ANQGSEA. Losses at the gene ends were 2 bases for V and 4 bases for J; bases not matched to a gene: 6.

V usage is TRBV7-2 and J usage is TRBJ1-1; D possibly corresponds to TRBD1 (5 bases). V dropped 1 base and J dropped 6 bases, with 12 bases sitting between them. The CDR3 sequence is 14 residues long. Germline V CDR1 and CDR2: SGHTA, FQGNSA. CDR3 nucleotides: TGTGCCAGCAGCTTAGTATCCTGGGGGTCTGAAGCTTTCTTT. It codes for CASSLVSWGSEAFF.

This rearrangement joins TRBV6-6 to TRBJ2-7, with a possible D match to TRBD1 (5 bases). The germline V gene encodes CDR1 MNHNY and CDR2 SVGAGI (reference sequence). Trimming left V 7 bases short and J 2 bases short, with 18 bases between. The CDR3 length is 15 residues. CDR3 region: CASNLQTGSPYEQYF. The DNA for the CDR3 is TGTGCCAGCAATCTCCAAACAGGTTCACCCTACGAGCAGTACTTC.

The chain combines TRBV3-1 with TRBJ2-2; D ambiguous. CDR3 length: 14 amino acids. Trimming removed 4 bases from V and 3 bases from J, with 9 bases in between. From germline, CDR1 is LGHDT and CDR2 YNNKEL (reference sequence). For the CDR3, the DNA is TGTGCCAGCAGCCCCGTGGAATACACCGGGGAGCTGTTTTTT. Protein sequence: CASSPVEYTGELFF.

The chain is built from TRBV10-3 and TRBJ2-5, with TRBD2 matching 10 bases. The CDR3 is 13 amino acids. Germline V gene data show CDR1 as ENHRY and CDR2 as SYGVKD. V lost 10 bases to trimming and J lost 4 bases; unmatched junction nucleotides: 6. Written as DNA, the CDR3 is TGTGCCACCAGCGGGAGGGCGGGAGAGACCCAGTACTTC. This gives the protein CATSGRAGETQYF.

This clonotype was observed a few times. The V gene is TRBV12-3 or TRBV12-4, the J gene TRBJ1-6; D gene unclear. V was shortened by 5 bases and J by 7 bases, with 9 bases between the two germline ends. CDR3 length equals 13 residues. The CDR3 coding sequence is TGTGCCAGCAGTGCGGCCGGGAATTCACCCCTCCACTTT. Its protein is CASSAAGNSPLHF.

There are a few counts of this clonotype. V gene TRBV24-1 combines with J gene TRBJ2-5; either TRBD1 or TRBD2 may supply D (5 bases each). The CDR3 length is 15 residues. Per the germline V gene, CDR1 is KGHDR and CDR2 is SFDVKD. Trimming took off 4 bases at V and 5 bases at J, with 16 bases between the two ends. The CDR3 is CATSDRDWGMETQYF. The CDR3 DNA reads as TGTGCCACCAGTGACCGAGATTGGGGGATGGAGACCCAGTACTTC.

This clonotype was seen a few times. The chain employs TRBV4-3 and TRBJ2-7, with TRBD1 matching 7 bases. The CDR3 runs 15 residues. V shed 3 bases, J shed 4 bases, and the junction held 9 bases outside the gene matches. Germline CDR1 LGHNA, CDR2 YSLEER. CDR3 residues: CASSHLRQGLYEQYF. The CDR3 region has the DNA TGCGCCAGCAGCCACCTTAGACAGGGTTTATACGAGCAGTACTTC.

In this sample, this clonotype turned up a few times. The chain is built from TRBV12-3 or TRBV12-4 and TRBJ2-7; D may be TRBD1 (8 bases). V lost 6 bases to trimming and J lost 6 bases, with 18 bases between them. This CDR3 region has 14 residues. The CDR3 bases are TGTGCCAGCAGCCACGGACAGGGAGGGCTCGAGCAGTACTTC. Protein product: CASSHGQGGLEQYF.

This clonotype has a handful of counts. The rearrangement joins TRBV28 to TRBJ2-5; the D is unclear. The last part of the DNA fits TRBJ2-7 better; the J call may be wrong. CDR1 and CDR2 from the germline V gene are MDHEN and SYDVKM. This CDR3 has 16 residues. CDR3 region: CASSFDILGPSYEQYF. The DNA of the CDR3 is TGTGCCAGCAGTTTTGATATTTTGGGCCCCTCCTACGAGCAGTACTTC.

This clonotype was seen a handful of times. V is TRBV9 and J is TRBJ2-7, with 7 bases identical to TRBD1. The CDR3 spans 16 residues. Germline V gene data show CDR1 as SGDLS and CDR2 as YYNGEE. V shed 2 bases, J shed 5 bases, and the junction held 13 bases outside the gene matches. CDR3 amino acids: CASSVAPLQGSHEQYF. The CDR3 DNA follows: TGTGCCAGCAGCGTCGCCCCCCTACAGGGGTCCCACGAGCAGTACTTC.

The chain is built from TRBV20-1 and TRBJ2-3, with D possibly TRBD2 on 6 matching bases. CDR1 is DFQATT and CDR2 is SNEGSKA in the germline V gene (reference sequence). Deletions cut 3 bases from V and 10 bases from J, with 14 bases between. This CDR3 region has 12 residues. This chain's CDR3 is CSASEGLEAQYF. The CDR3 coding sequence is TGCAGTGCTAGTGAGGGACTCGAGGCGCAGTATTTT.

This clonotype was seen a handful of times. The chain links TRBV9 to TRBJ2-1; 7 nucleotides agree with TRBD1. Germline V CDR1 and CDR2: SGDLS, YYNGEE. The CDR3 has 15 amino acids. The V and J ends lost 4 bases and 4 bases, in that order; junction bases with no gene match: 8. CDR3 nucleotide sequence: TGTGCCAGCAGCCTTCGGGGACAGATATACAATGAGCAGTTCTTC. This codes for CASSLRGQIYNEQFF.

The V and J genes are TRBV4-1 and TRBJ2-5, with 12 bases identical to TRBD2. CDR3 length: 18 residues. V trimming: 4 bases; J trimming: 2 bases; junction bases outside the gene matches: 11. The V gene's germline CDR1 is MGHRA and CDR2 YSYEKL. In nucleotides, the CDR3 is TGCGCCAGCAGCCCGGGACTAGCGGGCTACCCGGTTCAAGAGACCCAGTACTTC. Protein product: CASSPGLAGYPVQETQYF.

This clonotype was seen only a few times. V and J are TRBV4-1 and TRBJ2-7; D is unclear. Germline values: CDR1 MGHRA, CDR2 YSYEKL. V lost 0 bases, J lost 6 bases, and 15 bases lay in between. The CDR3 is made up of 15 amino acids. The CDR3 sequence is CASSQDALPAGEQYF. In DNA, the CDR3 is TGCGCCAGCAGCCAAGATGCCCTTCCGGCCGGCGAGCAGTACTTC.